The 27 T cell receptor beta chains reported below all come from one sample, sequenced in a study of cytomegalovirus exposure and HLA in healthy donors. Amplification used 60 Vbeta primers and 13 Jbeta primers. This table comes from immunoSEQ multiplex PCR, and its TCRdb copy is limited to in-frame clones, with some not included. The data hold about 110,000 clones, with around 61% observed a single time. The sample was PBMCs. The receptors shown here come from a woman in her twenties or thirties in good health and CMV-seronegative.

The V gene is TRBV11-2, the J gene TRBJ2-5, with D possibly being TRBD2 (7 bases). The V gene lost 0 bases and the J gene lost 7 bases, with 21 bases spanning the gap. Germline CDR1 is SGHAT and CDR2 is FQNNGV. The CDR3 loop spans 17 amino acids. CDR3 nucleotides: TGTGCCAGCAGCTTAGACCAACTGGGGGCGGGGGCGGGGACCCAGTACTTC. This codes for CASSLDQLGAGAGTQYF.

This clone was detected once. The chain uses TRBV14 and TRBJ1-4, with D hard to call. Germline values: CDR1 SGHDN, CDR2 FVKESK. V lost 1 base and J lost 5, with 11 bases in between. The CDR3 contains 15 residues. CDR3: CASSQGLGRNEKLFF. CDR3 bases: TGTGCCAGCAGCCAAGGACTGGGGAGGAATGAAAAACTGTTTTTT.

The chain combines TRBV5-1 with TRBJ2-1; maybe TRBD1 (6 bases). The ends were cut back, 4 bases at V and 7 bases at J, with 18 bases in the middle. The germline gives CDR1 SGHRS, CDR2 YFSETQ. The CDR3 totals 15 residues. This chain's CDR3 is CASSPTGSPYNEQFF. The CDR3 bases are TGCGCCAGCAGCCCAACAGGGTCCCCTTATAATGAGCAGTTCTTC.

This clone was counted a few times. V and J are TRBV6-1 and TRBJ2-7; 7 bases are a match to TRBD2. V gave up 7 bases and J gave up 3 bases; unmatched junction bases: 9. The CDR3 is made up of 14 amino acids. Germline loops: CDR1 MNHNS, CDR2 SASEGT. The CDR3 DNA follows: TGTGCCAGCAACTCCCAGCGGGACCTCTACGAGCAGTACTTC. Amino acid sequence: CASNSQRDLYEQYF.

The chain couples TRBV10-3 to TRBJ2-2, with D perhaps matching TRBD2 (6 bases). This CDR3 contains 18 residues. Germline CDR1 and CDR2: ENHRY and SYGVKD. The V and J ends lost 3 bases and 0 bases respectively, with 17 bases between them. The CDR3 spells CAISDSSWTTPNTGELFF. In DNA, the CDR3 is TGTGCCATCAGTGATTCGTCCTGGACTACCCCGAACACCGGGGAGCTGTTTTTT.

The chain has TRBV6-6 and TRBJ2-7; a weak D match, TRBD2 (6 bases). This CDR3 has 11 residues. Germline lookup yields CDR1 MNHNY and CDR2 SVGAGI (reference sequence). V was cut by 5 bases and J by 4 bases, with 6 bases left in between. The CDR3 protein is CASSGGYEQYF. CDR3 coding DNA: TGTGCCAGCAGTGGAGGGTACGAGCAGTACTTC.

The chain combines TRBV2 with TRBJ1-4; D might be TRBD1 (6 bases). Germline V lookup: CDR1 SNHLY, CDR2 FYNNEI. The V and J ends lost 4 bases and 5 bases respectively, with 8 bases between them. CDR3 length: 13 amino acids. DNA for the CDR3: TGTGCCAGCAGTGGGACAGCCAATGAAAAACTGTTTTTT. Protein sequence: CASSGTANEKLFF.

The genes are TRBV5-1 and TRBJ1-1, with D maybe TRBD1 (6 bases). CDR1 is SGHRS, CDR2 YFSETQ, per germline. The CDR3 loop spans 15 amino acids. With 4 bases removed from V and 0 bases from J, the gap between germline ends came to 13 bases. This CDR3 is CASSLTGVMNTEAFF. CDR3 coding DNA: TGCGCCAGCAGCCTGACAGGAGTCATGAACACTGAAGCTTTCTTT.

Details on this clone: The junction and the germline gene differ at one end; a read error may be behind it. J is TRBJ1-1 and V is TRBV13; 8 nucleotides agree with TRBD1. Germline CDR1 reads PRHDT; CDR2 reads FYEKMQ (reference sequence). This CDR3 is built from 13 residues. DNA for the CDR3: TGTGCCAGCAGATTAGACAGGGGCGCTGAAGCTTTCTTT. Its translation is CASRLDRGAEAFF.

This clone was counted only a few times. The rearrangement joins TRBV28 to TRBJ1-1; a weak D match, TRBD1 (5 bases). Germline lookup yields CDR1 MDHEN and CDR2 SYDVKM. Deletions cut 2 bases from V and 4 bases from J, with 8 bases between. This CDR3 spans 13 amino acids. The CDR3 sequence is CASSLMGPTEAFF. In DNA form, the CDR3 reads TGTGCCAGCAGTTTAATGGGGCCCACTGAAGCTTTCTTT.

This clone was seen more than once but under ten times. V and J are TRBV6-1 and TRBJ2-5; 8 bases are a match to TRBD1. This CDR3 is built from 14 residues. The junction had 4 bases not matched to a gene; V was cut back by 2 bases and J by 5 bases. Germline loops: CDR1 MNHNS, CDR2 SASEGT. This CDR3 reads CASSEQGAGETQYF. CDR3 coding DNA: TGTGCCAGCAGTGAACAGGGGGCGGGGGAGACCCAGTACTTC.

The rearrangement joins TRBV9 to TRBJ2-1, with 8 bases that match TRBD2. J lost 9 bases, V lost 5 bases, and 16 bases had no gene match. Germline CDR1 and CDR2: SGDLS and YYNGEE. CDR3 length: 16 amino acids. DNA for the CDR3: TGTGCCAGCAGTCGGAGGACTACCCGGGAGGGTAGTGAGCAGTTCTTC. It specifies CASSRRTTREGSEQFF.

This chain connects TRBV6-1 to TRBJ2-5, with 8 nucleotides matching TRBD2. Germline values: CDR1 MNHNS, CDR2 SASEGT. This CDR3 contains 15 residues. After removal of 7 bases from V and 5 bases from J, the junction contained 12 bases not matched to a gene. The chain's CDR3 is CASNPTAGGQETQYF. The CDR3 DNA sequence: TGTGCCAGCAACCCCACCGCGGGGGGCCAGGAGACCCAGTACTTC.

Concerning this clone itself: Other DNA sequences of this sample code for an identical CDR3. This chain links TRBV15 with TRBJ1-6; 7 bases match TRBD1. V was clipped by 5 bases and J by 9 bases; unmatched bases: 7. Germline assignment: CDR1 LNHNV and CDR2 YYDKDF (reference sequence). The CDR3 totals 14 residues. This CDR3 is CATSGGTDSSPLHF. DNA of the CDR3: TGTGCCACCAGCGGCGGGACAGACTCTTCACCCCTCCACTTT.

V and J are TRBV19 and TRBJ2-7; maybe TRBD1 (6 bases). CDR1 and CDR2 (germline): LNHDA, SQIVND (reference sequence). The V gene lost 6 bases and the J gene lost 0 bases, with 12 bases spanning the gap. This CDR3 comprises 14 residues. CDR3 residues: CASSIQGLSYEQYF. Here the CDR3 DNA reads TGTGCCAGTAGCATACAGGGCCTCTCCTACGAGCAGTACTTC.

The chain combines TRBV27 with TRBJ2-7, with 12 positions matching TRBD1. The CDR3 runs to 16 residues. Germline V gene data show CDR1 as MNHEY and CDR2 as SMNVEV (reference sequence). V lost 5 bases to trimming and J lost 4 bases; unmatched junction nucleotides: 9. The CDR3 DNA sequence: TGTGCCAGCAGTCCCGGGACAGGGGGCTTCCTATACGAGCAGTACTTC. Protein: CASSPGTGGFLYEQYF.

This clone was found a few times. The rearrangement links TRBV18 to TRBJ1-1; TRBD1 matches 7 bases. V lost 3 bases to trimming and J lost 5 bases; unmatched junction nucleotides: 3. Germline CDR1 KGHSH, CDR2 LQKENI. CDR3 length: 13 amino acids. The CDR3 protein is CASSPSQGTEAFF. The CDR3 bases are TGTGCCAGCTCACCCTCACAGGGGACTGAAGCTTTCTTT.

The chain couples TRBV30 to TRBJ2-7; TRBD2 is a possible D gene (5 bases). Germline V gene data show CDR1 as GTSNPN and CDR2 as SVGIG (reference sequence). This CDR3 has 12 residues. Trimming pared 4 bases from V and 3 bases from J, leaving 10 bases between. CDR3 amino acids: CAWTGLSYEQYF. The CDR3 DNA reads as TGTGCCTGGACGGGGTTAAGCTACGAGCAGTACTTC.

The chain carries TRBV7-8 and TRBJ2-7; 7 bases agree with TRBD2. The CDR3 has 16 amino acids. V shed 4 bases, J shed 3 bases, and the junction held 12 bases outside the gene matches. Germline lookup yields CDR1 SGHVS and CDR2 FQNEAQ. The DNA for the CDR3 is TGTGCCAGCAGCTCCCCAGGACGCGGGGGATACTACGAGCAGTACTTC. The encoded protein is CASSSPGRGGYYEQYF.

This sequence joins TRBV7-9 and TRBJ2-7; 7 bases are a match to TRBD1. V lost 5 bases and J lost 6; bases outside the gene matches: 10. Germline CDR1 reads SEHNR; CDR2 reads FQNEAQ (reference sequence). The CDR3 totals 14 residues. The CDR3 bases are TGTGCCAGCAGCCACCCGGGACAGATCCCCGAGCAGTACTTC. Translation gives CASSHPGQIPEQYF.

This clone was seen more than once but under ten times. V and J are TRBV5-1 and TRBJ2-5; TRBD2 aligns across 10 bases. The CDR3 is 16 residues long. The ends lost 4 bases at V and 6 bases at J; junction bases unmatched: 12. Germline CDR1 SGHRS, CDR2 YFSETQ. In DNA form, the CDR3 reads TGCGCCAGCAGCCCCACTAGCGGGACTATGTGGCAGACCCAGTACTTC. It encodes CASSPTSGTMWQTQYF.

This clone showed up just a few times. The CDR3 reads CASSFSSTNEKLFF. Written as DNA, the CDR3 is TGTGCCAGCAGCTTTAGTTCAACTAATGAAAAACTGTTTTTT. V and J are TRBV11-2 and TRBJ1-4; D not resolved. The V gene lost 3 bases and the J gene lost 0 bases, with 5 bases spanning the gap. Germline CDR1 reads SGHAT; CDR2 reads FQNNGV. This CDR3 contains 14 residues.

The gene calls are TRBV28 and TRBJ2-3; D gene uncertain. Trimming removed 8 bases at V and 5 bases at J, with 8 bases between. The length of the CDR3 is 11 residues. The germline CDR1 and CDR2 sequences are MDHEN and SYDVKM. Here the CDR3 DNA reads TGTGCCAGCTCTTTCCGAGATACGCAGTATTTT. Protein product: CASSFRDTQYF.

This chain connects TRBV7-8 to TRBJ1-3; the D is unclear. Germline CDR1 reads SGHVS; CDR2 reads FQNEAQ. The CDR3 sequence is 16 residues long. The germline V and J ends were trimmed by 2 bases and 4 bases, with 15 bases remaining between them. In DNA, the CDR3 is TGTGCCAGCAGCTTACTTGGGAGTACTACGGGAAACACCATATATTTT. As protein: CASSLLGSTTGNTIYF.

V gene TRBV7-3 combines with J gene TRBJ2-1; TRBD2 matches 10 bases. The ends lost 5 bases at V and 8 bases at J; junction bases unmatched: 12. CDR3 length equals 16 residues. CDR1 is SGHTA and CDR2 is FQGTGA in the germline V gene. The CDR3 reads CASSTQSGRALDEQFF. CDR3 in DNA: TGTGCCAGCAGCACCCAAAGCGGGAGGGCCCTGGATGAGCAGTTCTTC.

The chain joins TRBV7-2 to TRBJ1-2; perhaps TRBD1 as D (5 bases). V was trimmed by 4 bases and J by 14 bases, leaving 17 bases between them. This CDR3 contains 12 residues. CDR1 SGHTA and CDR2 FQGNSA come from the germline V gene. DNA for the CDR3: TGTGCCAGCAGCTGGAGGGGACGGGGGAAAACCTTC. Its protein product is CASSWRGRGKTF.

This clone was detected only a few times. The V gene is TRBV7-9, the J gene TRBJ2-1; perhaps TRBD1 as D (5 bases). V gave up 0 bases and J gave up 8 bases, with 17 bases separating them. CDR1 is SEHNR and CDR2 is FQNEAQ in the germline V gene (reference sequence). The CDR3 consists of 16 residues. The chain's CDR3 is CASSLAAEVRGDEQFF. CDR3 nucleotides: TGTGCCAGCAGCTTAGCCGCCGAGGTTAGGGGCGATGAGCAGTTCTTC.